This is a list of T cell receptor beta chains from one sample in a study of blood T cell repertoires in COVID-19. Only in-frame clones appear in the TCRdb table, and some are missing; sequencing was by immunoSEQ multiplex PCR. The table has about 480,000 clones, approximately 91% seen once; the top ten hold approximately 8%. The sequenced sample was PBMCs or T cells enriched from blood (not recorded which). These receptors were collected from a woman between 55 and 75 years old who had recovered from COVID-19. CDR3s include the opening cysteine and the closing phenylalanine or tryptophan. D genes are given only for firm matches. Expanded clones get a size class; other rows say once, few or many, or leave the size out.

TRBV5-1	.	TRBD2	TRBJ2-5	TGCGCCAGCAGCCCCCGGACTAGCGGAGAGACCCAGTACTTC	CASSPRTSGETQYF
TRBV7-9	.	TRBD1	TRBJ1-6	TGTGCCAGCAGCTCAGCGACAGGGGTTACTTATAATTCACCCCTCCACTTT	CASSSATGVTYNSPLHF
TRBV2	.	TRBD2	TRBJ2-2	TGTGCCAGCAGTGAGTCTTGGCGGGGGAGAAACGGGGAGCTGTTTTTT	CASSESWRGRNGELFF
TRBV7-2	.	TRBD1	TRBJ1-4	TGTGCCAGCAGCCAGCAGGGGGCGAGCGGGGAAAAACTGTTTTTT	CASSQQGASGEKLFF
TRBV24-1	.	TRBD2	TRBJ2-1	TGTGCCACCGGGGCGGGGGTTGCTGAGCAGTTCTTC	CATGAGVAEQFF
TRBV24-1	.	TRBD1	TRBJ2-1	TGTGCCACCAGTGCCGCAATGACAGGGGTGGGCAATGAGCAGTTCTTC	CATSAAMTGVGNEQFF
TRBV3-1/TRBV3-2	.	TRBD1	TRBJ2-2	TGTGCCAGCAGCCGAGGGGACAGGGGGATCAACGCCGGGGAGCTGTTTTTT	CASSRGDRGINAGELFF
TRBV11-2	.	TRBD1	TRBJ1-1	TGTGCCAGCAGCCCGAGGACAGGGCCTTTGAACACTGAAGCTTTCTTT	CASSPRTGPLNTEAFF
TRBV5-1	.	TRBD2	TRBJ2-1	TGCGCCAGCAGCGCCATCCTAGCGGGGGGGCAGAACAATGAGCAGTTCTTC	CASSAILAGGQNNEQFF
TRBV6-5	.	TRBD1	TRBJ2-2	TGTGCCAGCGAACAGGGGGCGGACGACGGGGAGCTGTTTTTT	CASEQGADDGELFF
TRBV29-1	.	.	TRBJ1-1	TGCAGCGTTGACCGGGGGAGGAACACTGAAGCTTTCTTT	CSVDRGRNTEAFF
TRBV27	.	.	TRBJ1-4	TGTGCCAGCAGTTTCTATCGGGGAGAAAAACTGTTTTTT	CASSFYRGEKLFF
TRBV3-1/TRBV3-2	.	.	TRBJ2-3	TGTGCCAGCAGCCAACGGTGGCAGGGTATCCCAGATACGCAGTATTTT	CASSQRWQGIPDTQYF
TRBV3-1/TRBV3-2	.	TRBD2	TRBJ2-1	TGTGCCAGCAGCCAAGACGCTAGCGGGGAATACAATGAGCAGTTCTTC	CASSQDASGEYNEQFF
TRBV19	.	TRBD2	TRBJ2-1	TGTGCCAGTAGACAACTAGCGGGGGGGCCTAATGAGCAGTTCTTC	CASRQLAGGPNEQFF
TRBV27	few	.	TRBJ1-1	TGTGCCAGCAGTCCAGCCCGGACACCGACGAACACTGAAGCTTTCTTT	CASSPARTPTNTEAFF
TRBV12-3/TRBV12-4	few	.	TRBJ1-2	TGTGCCAGCAGTTTCTTTCAGGGGAATGGCTACACCTTC	CASSFFQGNGYTF
TRBV6-2/TRBV6-3	.	TRBD1	TRBJ1-2	TGTGCCAGCAGTTACTCCCCAGGGGGAGCTAACTATGGCTACACCTTC	CASSYSPGGANYGYTF
TRBV2	.	TRBD1	TRBJ2-4	TGTGCCAGCACCCCGGACAGGGCCCTAGCCAAAAACATTCAGTACTTC	CASTPDRALAKNIQYF
TRBV11-2	.	.	TRBJ2-1	TGTGCCAGCAGCTTAGGTGCGGGGGCCTTACACAATGAGCAGTTCTTC	CASSLGAGALHNEQFF
TRBV6-4	.	TRBD1	TRBJ1-2	TGTGCCAGCAGTACCGGGACAGGGGGCTATGGCTACACCTTC	CASSTGTGGYGYTF
TRBV6-5	.	TRBD1	TRBJ1-2	TGTGCCAGCAGGTCAGGACAGGGGAGAAATGGCTACACCTTC	CASRSGQGRNGYTF
TRBV7-2	.	TRBD2	TRBJ2-3	TGTGCCAGCAGCTTAGCCGGGGGGGTAGCAGATACGCAGTATTTT	CASSLAGGVADTQYF
TRBV24-1	once	.	TRBJ1-2	TGTGCCACCAGTGATGACAGGTCGCATGGCTACACCTTC	CATSDDRSHGYTF